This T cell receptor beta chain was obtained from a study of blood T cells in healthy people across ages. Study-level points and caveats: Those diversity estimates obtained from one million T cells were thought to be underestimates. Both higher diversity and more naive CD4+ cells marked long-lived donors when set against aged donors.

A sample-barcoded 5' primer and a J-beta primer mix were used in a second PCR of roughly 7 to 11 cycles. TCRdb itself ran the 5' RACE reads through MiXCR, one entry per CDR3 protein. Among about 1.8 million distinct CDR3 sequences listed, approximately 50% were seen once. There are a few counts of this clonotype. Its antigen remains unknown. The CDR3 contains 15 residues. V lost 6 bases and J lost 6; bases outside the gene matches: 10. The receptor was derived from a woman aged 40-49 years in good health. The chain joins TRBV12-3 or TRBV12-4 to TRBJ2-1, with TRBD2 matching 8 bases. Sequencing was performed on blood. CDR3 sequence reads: CASSRGRAGVNEQFF. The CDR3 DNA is TGTGCCAGCAGCCGGGGACGAGCGGGGGTCAATGAGCAGTTCTTC.